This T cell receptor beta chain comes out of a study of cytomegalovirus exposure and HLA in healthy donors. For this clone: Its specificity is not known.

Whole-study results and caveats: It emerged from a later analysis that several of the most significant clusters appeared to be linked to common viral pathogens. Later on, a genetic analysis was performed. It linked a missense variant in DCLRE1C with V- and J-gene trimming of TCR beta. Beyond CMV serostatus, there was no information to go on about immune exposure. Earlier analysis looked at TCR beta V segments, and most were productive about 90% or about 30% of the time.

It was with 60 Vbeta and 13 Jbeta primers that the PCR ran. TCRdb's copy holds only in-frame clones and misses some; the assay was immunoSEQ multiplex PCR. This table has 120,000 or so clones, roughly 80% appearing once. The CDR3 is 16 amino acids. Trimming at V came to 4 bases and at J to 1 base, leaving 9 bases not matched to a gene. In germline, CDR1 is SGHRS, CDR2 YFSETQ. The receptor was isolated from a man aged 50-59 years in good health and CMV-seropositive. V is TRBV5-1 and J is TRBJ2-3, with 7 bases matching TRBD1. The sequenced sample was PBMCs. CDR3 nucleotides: TGCGCCAGCAGCCGATTCCCGGGACAGCGCACAGATACGCAGTATTTT. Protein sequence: CASSRFPGQRTDTQYF.